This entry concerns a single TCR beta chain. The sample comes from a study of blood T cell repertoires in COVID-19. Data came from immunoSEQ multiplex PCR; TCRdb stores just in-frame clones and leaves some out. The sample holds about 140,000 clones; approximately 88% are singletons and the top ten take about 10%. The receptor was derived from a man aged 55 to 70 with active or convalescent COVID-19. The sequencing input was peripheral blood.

This CDR3 is CASSQEILAGGSSYEQYF. The CDR3 DNA is TGTGCCAGCAGCCAAGAGATCCTAGCGGGAGGGAGCTCCTACGAGCAGTACTTC. V gene TRBV4-2 combines with J gene TRBJ2-7; 12 bases agree with TRBD2. The CDR3 loop spans 18 amino acids. With 0 bases clipped from V and 0 bases from J, the junction kept 6 bases outside the gene matches. The germline CDR1 and CDR2 sequences are LGHNA and YNFKEQ.